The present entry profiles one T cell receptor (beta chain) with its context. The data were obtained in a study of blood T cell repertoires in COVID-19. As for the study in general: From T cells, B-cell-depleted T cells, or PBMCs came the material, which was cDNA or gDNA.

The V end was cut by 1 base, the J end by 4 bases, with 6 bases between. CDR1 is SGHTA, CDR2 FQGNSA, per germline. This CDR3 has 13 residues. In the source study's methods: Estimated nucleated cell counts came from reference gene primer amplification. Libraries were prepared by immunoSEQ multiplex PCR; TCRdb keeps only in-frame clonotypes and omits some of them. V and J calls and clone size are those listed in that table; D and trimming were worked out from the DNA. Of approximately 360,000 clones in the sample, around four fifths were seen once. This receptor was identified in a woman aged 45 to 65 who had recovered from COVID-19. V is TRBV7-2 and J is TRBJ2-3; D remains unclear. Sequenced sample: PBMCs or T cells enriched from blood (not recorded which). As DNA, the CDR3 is TGTGCCAGCAGCTTAGGAACATCAGATACGCAGTATTTT. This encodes CASSLGTSDTQYF.